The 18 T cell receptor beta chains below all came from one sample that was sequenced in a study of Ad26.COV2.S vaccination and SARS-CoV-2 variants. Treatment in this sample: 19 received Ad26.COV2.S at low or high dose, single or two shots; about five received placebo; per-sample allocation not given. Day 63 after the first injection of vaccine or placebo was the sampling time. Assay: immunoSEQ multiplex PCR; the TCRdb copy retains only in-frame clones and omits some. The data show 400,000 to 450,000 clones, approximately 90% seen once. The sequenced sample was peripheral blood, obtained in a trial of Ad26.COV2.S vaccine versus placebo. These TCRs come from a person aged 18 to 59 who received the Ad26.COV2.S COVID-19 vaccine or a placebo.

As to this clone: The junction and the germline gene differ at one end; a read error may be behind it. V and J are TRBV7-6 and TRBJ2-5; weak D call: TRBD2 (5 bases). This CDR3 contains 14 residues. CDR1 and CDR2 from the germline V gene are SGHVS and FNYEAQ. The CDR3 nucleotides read TGTGCCAGCAGCCTAGCTGGAGGCCAAGAGACCCAGTACTTC. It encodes CASSLAGGQETQYF.

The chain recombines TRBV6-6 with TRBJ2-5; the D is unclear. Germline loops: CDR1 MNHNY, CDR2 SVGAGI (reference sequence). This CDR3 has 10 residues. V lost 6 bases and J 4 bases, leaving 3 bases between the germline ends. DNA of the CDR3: TGTGCCAGCAGCGGAGAGACCCAGTACTTC. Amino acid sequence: CASSGETQYF.

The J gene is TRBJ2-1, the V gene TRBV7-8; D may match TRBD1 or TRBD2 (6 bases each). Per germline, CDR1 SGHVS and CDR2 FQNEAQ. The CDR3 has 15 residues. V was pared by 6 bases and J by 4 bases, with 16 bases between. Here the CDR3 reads CASRFGGGIYNEQFF. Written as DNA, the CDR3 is TGTGCCAGCAGATTCGGAGGGGGGATATACAATGAGCAGTTCTTC.

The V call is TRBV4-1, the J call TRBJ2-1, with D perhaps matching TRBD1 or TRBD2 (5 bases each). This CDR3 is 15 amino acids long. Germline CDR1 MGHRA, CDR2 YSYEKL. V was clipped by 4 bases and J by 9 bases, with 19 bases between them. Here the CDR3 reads CASSPGARAKGEQFF. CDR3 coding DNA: TGCGCCAGCAGCCCCGGGGCGCGGGCTAAAGGTGAGCAGTTCTTC.

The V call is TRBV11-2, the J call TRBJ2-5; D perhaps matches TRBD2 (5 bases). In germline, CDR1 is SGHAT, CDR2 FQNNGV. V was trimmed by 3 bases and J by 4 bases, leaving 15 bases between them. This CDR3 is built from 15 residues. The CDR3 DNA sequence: TGTGCCAGCAGCTTGGACTTACCGCCTCGAGAGACCCAGTACTTC. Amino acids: CASSLDLPPRETQYF.

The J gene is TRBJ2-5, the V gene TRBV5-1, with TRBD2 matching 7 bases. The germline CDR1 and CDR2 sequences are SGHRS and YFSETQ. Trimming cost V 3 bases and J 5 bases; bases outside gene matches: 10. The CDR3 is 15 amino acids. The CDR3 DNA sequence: TGCGCCAGCAGCTCAATATCCCGGGGGGAGGAGACCCAGTACTTC. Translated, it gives CASSSISRGEETQYF.

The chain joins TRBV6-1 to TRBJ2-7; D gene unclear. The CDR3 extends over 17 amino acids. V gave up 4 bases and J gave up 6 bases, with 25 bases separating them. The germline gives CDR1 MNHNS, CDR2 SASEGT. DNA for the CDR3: TGTGCCAGCAGTGCCATCCTGGGCCCCACCTACGGCCTCGAGCAGTACTTC. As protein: CASSAILGPTYGLEQYF.

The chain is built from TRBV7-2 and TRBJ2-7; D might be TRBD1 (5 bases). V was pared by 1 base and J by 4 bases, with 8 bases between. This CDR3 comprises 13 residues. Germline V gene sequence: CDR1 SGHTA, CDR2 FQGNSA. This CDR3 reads CASSLGDSYEQYF. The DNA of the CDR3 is TGTGCCAGCAGCTTAGGAGACAGTTACGAGCAGTACTTC.

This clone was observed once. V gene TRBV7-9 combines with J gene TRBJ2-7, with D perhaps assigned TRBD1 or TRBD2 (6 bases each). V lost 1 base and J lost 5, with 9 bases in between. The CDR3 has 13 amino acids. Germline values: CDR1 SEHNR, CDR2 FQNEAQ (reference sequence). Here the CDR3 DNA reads TGTGCCAGCAGCTTAGTAGGGGGGAACGAGCAGTACTTC. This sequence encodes CASSLVGGNEQYF. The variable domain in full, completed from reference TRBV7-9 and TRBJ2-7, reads DTGVSQNPRHKITKRGQNVTFRCDPISEHNRLYWYRQTLGQGPEFLTYFQNEAQLEKSRLLSDRFSAERPKGSFSTLEIQRTEQGDSAMYLCASSLVGGNEQYFGPGTRLTVT.

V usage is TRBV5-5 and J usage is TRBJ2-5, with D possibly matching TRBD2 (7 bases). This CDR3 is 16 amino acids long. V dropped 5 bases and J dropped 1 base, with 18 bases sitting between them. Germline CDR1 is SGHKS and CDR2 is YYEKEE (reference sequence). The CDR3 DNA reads TGTGCCAGCAGTCCTTTAAGGGGGGAGGGCCAAGAGACCCAGTACTTC. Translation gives CASSPLRGEGQETQYF.

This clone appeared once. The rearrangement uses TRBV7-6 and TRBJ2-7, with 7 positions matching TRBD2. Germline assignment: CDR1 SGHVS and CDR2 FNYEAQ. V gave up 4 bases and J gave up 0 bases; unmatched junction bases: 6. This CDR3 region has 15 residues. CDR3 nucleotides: TGTGCCAGCAGCTCACAAGCGGGATCCTCCTACGAGCAGTACTTC. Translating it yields CASSSQAGSSYEQYF.

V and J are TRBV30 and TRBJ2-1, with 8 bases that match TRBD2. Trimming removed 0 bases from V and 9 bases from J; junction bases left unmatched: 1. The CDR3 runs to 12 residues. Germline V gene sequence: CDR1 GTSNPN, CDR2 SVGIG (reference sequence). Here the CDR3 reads CAWSVRGGEQFF. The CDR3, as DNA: TGTGCCTGGAGTGTACGGGGGGGTGAGCAGTTCTTC.

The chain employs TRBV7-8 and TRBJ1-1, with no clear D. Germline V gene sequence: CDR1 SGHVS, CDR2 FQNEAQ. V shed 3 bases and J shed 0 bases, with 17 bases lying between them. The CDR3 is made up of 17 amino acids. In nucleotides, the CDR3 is TGTGCCAGCAGCTTTGCGAGGGATGGTACGATGAACACTGAAGCTTTCTTT. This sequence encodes CASSFARDGTMNTEAFF.

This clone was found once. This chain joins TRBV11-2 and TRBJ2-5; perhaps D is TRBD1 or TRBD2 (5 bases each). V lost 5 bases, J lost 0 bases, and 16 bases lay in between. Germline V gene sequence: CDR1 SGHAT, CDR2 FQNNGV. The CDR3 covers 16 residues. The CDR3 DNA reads TGTGCCAGCAGCCTAGTAGGCAGGGAGTACCAAGAGACCCAGTACTTC. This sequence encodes CASSLVGREYQETQYF.

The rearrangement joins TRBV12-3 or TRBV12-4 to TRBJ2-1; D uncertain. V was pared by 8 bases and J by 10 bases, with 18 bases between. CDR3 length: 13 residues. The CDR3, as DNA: TGTGCCAGCGGCGGACCCTTATCTATAGAGCAGTTCTTC. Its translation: CASGGPLSIEQFF.

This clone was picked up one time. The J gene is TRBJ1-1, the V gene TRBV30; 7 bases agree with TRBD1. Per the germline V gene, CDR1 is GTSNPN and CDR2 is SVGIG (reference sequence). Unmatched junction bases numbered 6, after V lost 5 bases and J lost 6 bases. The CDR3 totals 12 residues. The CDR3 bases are TGTGCCTGGTATGGGACAGTACCTGAAGCTTTCTTT. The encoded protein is CAWYGTVPEAFF.

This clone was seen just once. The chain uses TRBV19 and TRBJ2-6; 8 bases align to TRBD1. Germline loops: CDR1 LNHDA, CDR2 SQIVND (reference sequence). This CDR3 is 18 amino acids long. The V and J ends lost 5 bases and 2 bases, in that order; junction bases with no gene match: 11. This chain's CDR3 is CASSSGTGKSAGANVLTF. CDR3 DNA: TGTGCCAGTAGTTCCGGGACAGGAAAATCCGCTGGGGCCAACGTCCTGACTTTC.

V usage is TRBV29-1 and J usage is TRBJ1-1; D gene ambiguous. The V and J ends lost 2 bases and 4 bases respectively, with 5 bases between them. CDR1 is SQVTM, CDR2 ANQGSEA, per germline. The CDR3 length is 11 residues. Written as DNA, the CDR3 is TGCAGCGTTGAACAGTCCACTGAAGCTTTCTTT. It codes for CSVEQSTEAFF. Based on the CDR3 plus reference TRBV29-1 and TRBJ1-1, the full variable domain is SAVISQKPSRDICQRGTSLTIQCQVDSQVTMMFWYRQQPGQSLTLIATANQGSEATYESGFVIDKFPISRPNLTFSTLTVSNMSPEDSSIYLCSVEQSTEAFFGQGTRLTVV.